The 31 T cell receptor beta chains reported below all come from one sample, sequenced in a study of OX40 agonist ivuxolimab in advanced cancers. Generated by immunoSEQ multiplex PCR, the TCRdb table keeps only in-frame clones and is missing some. The sample contains 70,000 or so clones, roughly 84% of which appear only once. Material: CD4+ or CD8+ T cells sorted from blood, obtained in a trial of the OX40 agonist ivuxolimab. The receptors stem from an adult with an advanced solid tumor such as melanoma, head and neck, liver or kidney cancer.

The count of this clone is one. This chain links TRBV23-1 with TRBJ2-6; no clear D. TRBV23-1 qualifies as an ORF whose function is uncertain. CDR3 length: 18 residues. Trimming stripped 0 bases from V and 0 bases from J, with 12 bases between. CDR3 bases: TGCGCCAGCAGTCAATCGAAAGCCGGGCACTCTGGGGCCAACGTCCTGACTTTC. Its protein is CASSQSKAGHSGANVLTF.

As concerns this clone: The sample carries other DNA sequences with the same CDR3. The gene calls are TRBV12-5 and TRBJ2-7, with D possibly TRBD2 on 5 matching bases. From germline, CDR1 is LGHNT and CDR2 FRNRAP. Trimming stripped 3 bases from V and 6 bases from J, with 15 bases between. CDR3 length equals 14 residues. The CDR3 reads CASGLGGPLGEQYF. In DNA form, the CDR3 reads TGTGCTAGTGGTTTAGGAGGACCGCTGGGCGAGCAGTACTTC. Full variable domain (rest looked up from reference TRBV12-5 and TRBJ2-7): DARVTQTPRHKVTEMGQEVTMRCQPILGHNTVFWYRQTMMQGLELLAYFRNRAPLDDSGMPKDRFSAEMPDATLATLKIQPSEPRDSAVYFCASGLGGPLGEQYFGPGTRLTVT.

This clone was detected a few times. V usage is TRBV5-1 and J usage is TRBJ1-1; D not certain. The CDR3 length is 13 residues. Deletions cut 6 bases from V and 0 bases from J, with 9 bases between. The germline gives CDR1 SGHRS, CDR2 YFSETQ. The DNA of the CDR3 is TGCGCCAGCACCCCGGCCGTGAACACTGAAGCTTTCTTT. Its protein product is CASTPAVNTEAFF.

CDR3 nucleotide sequence: TGCGCCAGCAGCCAAGAGGGCGGATCTTTCAATGAGCAGTTCTTC. This sequence encodes CASSQEGGSFNEQFF. The rearrangement uses TRBV4-3 and TRBJ2-1; D gene ambiguous. Germline V gene sequence: CDR1 LGHNA, CDR2 YSLEER. The ends were cut back, 0 bases at V and 6 bases at J, with 12 bases in the middle. The CDR3 covers 15 residues.

The CDR3 DNA reads as TGTGCTAGTGGTCCAAACACCGGGGAGCTGTTTTTT. The encoded protein is CASGPNTGELFF. The chain combines TRBV12-5 with TRBJ2-2; the D is unclear. Germline values: CDR1 LGHNT, CDR2 FRNRAP. Trimming left V 5 bases short and J 2 bases short, with 3 bases between. This CDR3 has 12 amino acids.

This chain uses TRBV7-8 with TRBJ1-3; D is unclear. Trimming pared 5 bases from V and 7 bases from J, leaving 15 bases between. The V gene's germline CDR1 is SGHVS and CDR2 FQNEAQ. The CDR3 length is 14 residues. Written as DNA, the CDR3 is TGTGCCAGCAGCCAGCTTACGGCGGGGAACACCATATATTTT. Residues: CASSQLTAGNTIYF.

This chain joins TRBV10-3 and TRBJ1-6; the D is unclear. The CDR3 runs 12 residues. V gave up 3 bases and J gave up 10 bases, with 7 bases separating them. The V gene's germline CDR1 is ENHRY and CDR2 SYGVKD. The CDR3 spells CAISDRESPLHF. In DNA, the CDR3 is TGTGCCATCAGTGATAGGGAATCACCCCTCCACTTT.

This chain joins TRBV6-5 and TRBJ2-1, with D perhaps TRBD1 or TRBD2 (5 bases each). The CDR3 runs 16 residues. Trimming cost V 1 base and J 8 bases, with 18 bases left between them. The germline V gene encodes CDR1 MNHEY and CDR2 SVGAGI. This CDR3 is CASSYWWGRENDEQFF. DNA for the CDR3: TGTGCCAGCAGTTACTGGTGGGGCAGGGAGAACGATGAGCAGTTCTTC.

The chain has TRBV7-8 and TRBJ2-2; D may match TRBD1 or TRBD2 (5 bases each). Between the trimmed V and J ends, which lost 1 base and 7 bases, there was a span of 13 bases. The CDR3 extends over 15 amino acids. Germline-derived CDR1 and CDR2 are SGHVS and FQNEAQ. CDR3 sequence: CASSLVGESVGELFF. DNA for the CDR3: TGTGCCAGCAGCTTAGTGGGGGAGTCAGTCGGGGAGCTGTTTTTT.

The gene calls are TRBV7-9 and TRBJ2-1; 12 bases map to TRBD2. The junction had 14 bases not matched to a gene; V was cut back by 1 base and J by 10 bases. This CDR3 region has 18 residues. Germline CDR1 and CDR2: SEHNR and FQNEAQ (reference sequence). The CDR3 bases are TGTGCCAGCAGCTTAGGGGCTAGCGGGAGGGCCGGGATAGAGGAGCAGTTCTTC. It encodes CASSLGASGRAGIEEQFF.

The chain employs TRBV27 and TRBJ2-5; D is ambiguous. Judging by the DNA end, TRBJ2-7 fits better; the J call may be wrong. The CDR3 runs to 14 residues. Germline loops: CDR1 MNHEY, CDR2 SMNVEV (reference sequence). CDR3 amino acids: CASSLKGFSYEQYF. In DNA, the CDR3 is TGTGCCAGCAGTTTAAAGGGCTTCTCCTACGAGCAGTACTTC.

This sequence joins TRBV30 and TRBJ1-5; a weak D match, TRBD1 (6 bases). The CDR3 extends over 14 amino acids. The germline V gene has CDR1 GTSNPN and CDR2 SVGIG (reference sequence). Trimming pared 4 bases from V and 7 bases from J, leaving 17 bases between. The DNA of the CDR3 is TGTGCCTGGAAGGTGGGGGGGGCTGGGCAGCCCCAGCATTTT. Protein: CAWKVGGAGQPQHF.

This chain uses TRBV5-1 with TRBJ2-5; D not resolved. CDR1 is SGHRS, CDR2 YFSETQ, per germline. CDR3 size: 16 residues. V was trimmed by 5 bases and J by 2 bases, leaving 19 bases between them. CDR3 sequence: CASRGGRWQMQETQYF. The CDR3 nucleotides read TGCGCCAGCAGGGGCGGAAGGTGGCAGATGCAAGAGACCCAGTACTTC.

J is TRBJ2-5 and V is TRBV5-8; 10 bases map to TRBD2. Germline lookup yields CDR1 SGHTS and CDR2 YDEGEE. The trim removed 0 bases at V and 5 bases at J, leaving 7 bases unmatched. This CDR3 is built from 16 residues. The CDR3 bases are TGTGCCAGCAGCTTGGGTACTAGCGGGGCTCAGGAGACCCAGTACTTC. Residues: CASSLGTSGAQETQYF.

The CDR3: CASSETVRGSPLHF. The DNA of the CDR3 is TGTGCCAGTAGCGAGACAGTTCGGGGATCACCCCTCCACTTT. The chain uses TRBV19 and TRBJ1-6, with D maybe TRBD1 (5 bases). This CDR3 spans 14 amino acids. CDR1 and CDR2 (germline): LNHDA, SQIVND (reference sequence). Trimming stripped 6 bases from V and 10 bases from J, with 16 bases between.

The chain uses TRBV2 and TRBJ2-1, with TRBD2 matching 12 bases. V shed 7 bases and J 5 bases; nucleotides not matched to a gene: 15. The CDR3 is made up of 18 amino acids. CDR1 SNHLY and CDR2 FYNNEI come from the germline V gene. In DNA form, the CDR3 reads TGTGCCAGCATCGGCCCTAGCGGGAGGGCCTGGGGGAACAATGAGCAGTTCTTC. Protein product: CASIGPSGRAWGNNEQFF.

The gene calls are TRBV6-1 and TRBJ1-4; D might be TRBD1 (5 bases). Trimming cost V 1 base and J 10 bases, with 19 bases left between them. In germline, CDR1 is MNHNS, CDR2 SASEGT. CDR3 size: 16 residues. CDR3 nucleotides: TGTGCCAGCAGTGAAGGGGCAGGGTGGAAGAGGGGAAAACTGTTTTTT. Translated, it gives CASSEGAGWKRGKLFF.

The J gene is TRBJ1-3, the V gene TRBV27; D is possibly TRBD1 (5 bases). This CDR3 is built from 15 residues. V shed 3 bases and J shed 3 bases, with 12 bases lying between them. Germline CDR1 reads MNHEY; CDR2 reads SMNVEV (reference sequence). The CDR3 DNA reads as TGTGCCAGCAGTTTGGAAGGGGCGGTTGGAAACACCATATATTTT. Its translation: CASSLEGAVGNTIYF.

This chain joins TRBV7-9 and TRBJ2-1; the D is unclear. Germline V gives CDR1 SEHNR, CDR2 FQNEAQ (reference sequence). This CDR3 has 14 residues. Trimming left V 0 bases short and J 5 bases short, with 8 bases between. CDR3 in amino acids: CASSLAFQDNEQFF. The CDR3 bases are TGTGCCAGCAGCTTAGCGTTTCAGGACAATGAGCAGTTCTTC. Complete variable domain (other parts from reference TRBV7-9 and TRBJ2-1): DTGVSQNPRHKITKRGQNVTFRCDPISEHNRLYWYRQTLGQGPEFLTYFQNEAQLEKSRLLSDRFSAERPKGSFSTLEIQRTEQGDSAMYLCASSLAFQDNEQFFGPGTRLTVL.

The CDR3 nucleotides read TGTGCCAGCAGCTTAGCGTCCGACGGCTCGGGCTACACCTTC. Protein sequence: CASSLASDGSGYTF. This sequence joins TRBV11-1 and TRBJ1-2; D gene ambiguous. The CDR3 spans 14 residues. Trimming removed 0 bases from V and 8 bases from J, with 13 bases in between. Germline loops: CDR1 SGHAT, CDR2 FQDESV (reference sequence).

The chain links TRBV18 to TRBJ1-5; TRBD1 matches at 9 bases. This CDR3 is built from 15 residues. Germline V gene sequence: CDR1 KGHSH, CDR2 LQKENI. Trimming took 3 bases from V and 6 from J; bases not matched to a gene: 6. CDR3 sequence reads: CASSPLGQGGQPQHF. In nucleotides, the CDR3 is TGTGCCAGCTCACCCCTGGGACAGGGAGGTCAGCCCCAGCATTTT.

The V and J genes are TRBV7-9 and TRBJ1-1, with TRBD1 matching over 7 bases. Germline CDR1 SEHNR, CDR2 FQNEAQ (reference sequence). The ends lost 8 bases at V and 6 bases at J; junction bases unmatched: 9. The CDR3 is 13 residues long. CDR3 in amino acids: CASAQGGEAEAFF. The CDR3 DNA reads as TGTGCCAGCGCCCAGGGGGGGGAGGCTGAAGCTTTCTTT.

The rearrangement joins TRBV2 to TRBJ2-2; possibly TRBD1 for D (6 bases). This CDR3 comprises 13 residues. Germline lookup yields CDR1 SNHLY and CDR2 FYNNEI. Trimming removed 6 bases from V and 4 bases from J, with 9 bases in between. The CDR3 DNA reads TGTGCCAGCAGCGAGACAGGCACCGGGGAGCTGTTTTTT. Protein sequence: CASSETGTGELFF.

The J gene is TRBJ1-2, the V gene TRBV29-1; 8 bases match TRBD1. The V gene's germline CDR1 is SQVTM and CDR2 ANQGSEA. Germline trimming cut 6 bases from V and 8 bases from J; bases unmatched to any gene: 5. There are 11 residues in the CDR3. DNA for the CDR3: TGCAGCGTGGGAGGACAGGGCGGCTACACCTTC. This codes for CSVGGQGGYTF.

This clone was detected only once. The DNA for the CDR3 is TGTGCCAGCTCACTGAGGGACAGCGTGGACACTGAAGCTTTCTTT. Translating gives CASSLRDSVDTEAFF. The chain joins TRBV18 to TRBJ1-1; TRBD1 aligns across 7 bases. There are 15 residues in the CDR3. Germline assignment: CDR1 KGHSH and CDR2 LQKENI. With V trimmed by 4 bases and J by 3 bases, 8 bases remained unmatched.

The rearrangement uses TRBV28 and TRBJ1-5; D gene uncertain. Germline values: CDR1 MDHEN, CDR2 SYDVKM. CDR3 length: 14 residues. V shed 2 bases and J shed 4 bases, with 9 bases lying between them. This CDR3 reads CASSLEQFNQPQHF. Written as DNA, the CDR3 is TGTGCCAGCAGTTTAGAACAGTTTAATCAGCCCCAGCATTTT.

V gene TRBV7-2 combines with J gene TRBJ2-1; 12 nucleotides align to TRBD2. V lost 3 bases to trimming and J lost 4 bases; unmatched junction nucleotides: 1. The CDR3 is 15 amino acids. CDR1 and CDR2 (germline): SGHTA, FQGNSA. The CDR3 loop reads CASSFTSGGYNEQFF. As DNA, the CDR3 is TGTGCCAGCAGCTTTACTAGCGGGGGGTACAATGAGCAGTTCTTC.

The rearrangement joins TRBV5-4 to TRBJ2-2, with 7 nucleotides matching TRBD1. The ends lost 4 bases at V and 7 bases at J; junction bases unmatched: 10. This CDR3 region has 15 residues. The V gene's germline CDR1 is SGHNT and CDR2 YYREEE (reference sequence). CDR3 in amino acids: CASSRDRRDNGELFF. CDR3 coding DNA: TGTGCCAGCAGCCGGGACAGACGGGACAACGGGGAGCTGTTTTTT.

This clone was counted between two and nine times. This chain uses TRBV14 with TRBJ2-7; 7 nucleotides match TRBD1. The length of the CDR3 is 15 residues. Trimming removed 4 bases from V and 6 bases from J; junction bases left unmatched: 12. Germline V gene sequence: CDR1 SGHDN, CDR2 FVKESK. The CDR3 region is CASSLWKGAVSEQYF. In nucleotides, the CDR3 is TGTGCCAGCAGCCTATGGAAGGGGGCCGTGAGCGAGCAGTACTTC.

This sequence joins TRBV27 and TRBJ2-3; 10 positions agree with TRBD2. V was clipped by 7 bases and J by 0 bases; unmatched bases: 4. Germline V gene sequence: CDR1 MNHEY, CDR2 SMNVEV (reference sequence). The CDR3 spans 15 residues. CDR3: CASKRTSGSTDTQYF. As DNA, the CDR3 is TGTGCCAGCAAACGGACTAGCGGAAGCACAGATACGCAGTATTTT.

The genes are TRBV2 and TRBJ1-4; D possibly corresponds to TRBD1 (6 bases). Germline V gene lookup returns CDR1 SNHLY and CDR2 FYNNEI. V was shortened by 4 bases and J by 8 bases, with 11 bases between the two germline ends. The CDR3 extends over 13 amino acids. The CDR3 spells CASSGIDREKLFF. The CDR3, as DNA: TGTGCCAGCAGTGGTATCGACAGGGAAAAACTGTTTTTT.